These 10 T cell receptor beta chains were all obtained from the same sample, sequenced in a study of CD8 T cells in ankylosing spondylitis. TCRdb reprocessed the 5' RACE reads via MiXCR and lists one record per CDR3 protein. The table lists around 440,000 distinct CDR3 sequences, 17% of them singletons. These receptors have no known antigen. Broader study findings: Seemingly characteristic of ankylosing spondylitis blood was a TCR beta motif consisting of about 8 highly homologous variants.

The sample taken for sequencing was blood, either unsorted or a sorted T cell fraction (not recorded which). The source of these receptors is a male donor with ankylosing spondylitis.

This clonotype was observed many times. The chain has TRBV12-3 or TRBV12-4 and TRBJ1-5; D not certain. V dropped 5 bases and J dropped 4 bases, with 12 bases sitting between them. This CDR3 region has 14 residues. The CDR3 DNA is TGTGCCAGCAGTAGGCAGGACCTTAATCAGCCCCAGCATTTT. Encoded protein: CASSRQDLNQPQHF.

This clonotype was observed a few times. The J gene is TRBJ2-3, the V gene TRBV29-1; D is unresolved. CDR1 is SQVTM and CDR2 is ANQGSEA in the germline V gene. This CDR3 spans 14 amino acids. V was clipped by 4 bases and J by 4 bases, with 15 bases between them. Written as DNA, the CDR3 is TGCAGCGTTGTATGGGCTGTTGGGCCAGATACGCAGTATTTT. This sequence encodes CSVVWAVGPDTQYF.

The chain has TRBV7-2 and TRBJ2-7, with D possibly matching TRBD2 (6 bases). With 1 base removed from V and 3 bases from J, the gap between germline ends came to 13 bases. The CDR3 has 15 amino acids. The germline V gene has CDR1 SGHTA and CDR2 FQGNSA. The chain's CDR3 is CASSLGGTTDYEQYF. In DNA, the CDR3 is TGTGCCAGCAGCTTAGGCGGGACCACGGACTACGAGCAGTACTTC. Supplemented by reference TRBV7-2 and TRBJ2-7, the full variable domain reads GAGVSQSPSNKVTEKGKDVELRCDPISGHTALYWYRQSLGQGLEFLIYFQGNSAPDKSGLPSDRFSAERTGGSVSTLTIQRTQQEDSAVYLCASSLGGTTDYEQYFGPGTRLTVT.

This clonotype was counted a few times. This chain connects TRBV3-1 to TRBJ2-3; D assignment may be TRBD1 or TRBD2 (7 bases each). Germline lookup yields CDR1 LGHDT and CDR2 YNNKEL (reference sequence). V lost 4 bases and J lost 6, with 17 bases in between. The CDR3 consists of 15 residues. The CDR3 is CASSLQGGREDTQYF. The CDR3 DNA follows: TGTGCCAGCAGCCTCCAGGGGGGGCGAGAGGATACGCAGTATTTT.

CDR3 protein: CASSRGGQGIYGEQFF. The CDR3 DNA follows: TGTGCCAGCAGTCGGGGTGGACAGGGGATCTACGGTGAGCAGTTCTTC. The chain combines TRBV6-1 with TRBJ2-1; TRBD1 matches at 9 bases. The CDR3 covers 16 residues. The J segment lost 9 bases and the V segment lost 5 bases, leaving 14 bases of the junction unmatched. Germline-derived CDR1 and CDR2 are MNHNS and SASEGT.

The J gene is TRBJ2-1, the V gene TRBV4-3, with TRBD2 matching over 12 bases. This CDR3 region has 19 residues. V lost 3 bases, J lost 4 bases, and 13 bases stayed unmatched. CDR1 and CDR2 (germline): LGHNA, YSLEER. The CDR3 sequence: CASSQGLLAGGRGYNEQFF. CDR3 in DNA: TGCGCCAGCAGCCAGGGGCTGCTAGCGGGAGGGCGGGGGTACAATGAGCAGTTCTTC.

The V gene is TRBV20-1, the J gene TRBJ2-7; 9 bases align to TRBD2. Germline CDR1 DFQATT, CDR2 SNEGSKA (reference sequence). There are 16 residues in the CDR3. V lost 0 bases to trimming and J lost 5 bases; unmatched junction nucleotides: 11. Here the CDR3 DNA reads TGCAGTGCTAGAGATCCTCGCTCAGCGGGAGGTAACGAGCAGTACTTC. Protein sequence: CSARDPRSAGGNEQYF.

This chain connects TRBV5-1 to TRBJ1-6; D not certain. V was clipped by 4 bases and J by 7 bases, with 9 bases between them. The CDR3 is made up of 13 amino acids. Germline-derived CDR1 and CDR2 are SGHRS and YFSETQ. The CDR3 spells CASSEGANSPLHF. CDR3 sequence (DNA): TGCGCCAGCAGCGAGGGAGCGAATTCACCCCTCCACTTT.

This clonotype was seen a few times. This chain connects TRBV3-1 to TRBJ1-3, with D perhaps matching TRBD1 (5 bases). The CDR3 is 14 residues long. Trimming removed 1 base from V and 2 bases from J, with 6 bases in between. Per germline, CDR1 LGHDT and CDR2 YNNKEL (reference sequence). Here the CDR3 reads CASSQVGAGNTIYF. CDR3 in DNA: TGTGCCAGCAGCCAAGTGGGGGCTGGAAACACCATATATTTT.

V and J are TRBV20-1 and TRBJ2-2; 11 positions agree with TRBD1. The CDR3 extends over 16 amino acids. V dropped 6 bases and J dropped 3; count of bases not matched to a gene: 9. Germline V gene data show CDR1 as DFQATT and CDR2 as SNEGSKA (reference sequence). The CDR3 reads CSASTGQGAHTGELFF. CDR3 DNA: TGCAGTGCCTCTACCGGACAGGGGGCCCACACCGGGGAGCTGTTTTTT.